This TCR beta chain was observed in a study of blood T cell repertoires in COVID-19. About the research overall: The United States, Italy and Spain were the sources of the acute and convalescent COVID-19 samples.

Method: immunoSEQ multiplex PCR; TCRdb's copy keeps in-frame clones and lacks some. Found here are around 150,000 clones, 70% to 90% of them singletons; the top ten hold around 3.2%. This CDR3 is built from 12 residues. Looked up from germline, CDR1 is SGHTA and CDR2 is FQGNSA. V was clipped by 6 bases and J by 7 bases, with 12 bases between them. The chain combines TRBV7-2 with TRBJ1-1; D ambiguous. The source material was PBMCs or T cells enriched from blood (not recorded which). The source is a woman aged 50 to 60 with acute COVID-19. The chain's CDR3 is CASSPIGVEAFF. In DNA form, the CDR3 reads TGTGCCAGCAGTCCGATCGGAGTTGAAGCTTTCTTT. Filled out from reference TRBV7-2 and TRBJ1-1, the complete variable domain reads GAGVSQSPSNKVTEKGKDVELRCDPISGHTALYWYRQSLGQGLEFLIYFQGNSAPDKSGLPSDRFSAERTGGSVSTLTIQRTQQEDSAVYLCASSPIGVEAFFGQGTRLTVV.